One and the same sample provided the 24 T cell receptor beta chains below, sequenced in a study of T-cell memory formation after mild COVID-19 (dated by TCRdb to 2020 to 2022). Library preparation used 5' RACE. The sequencer was an Illumina NovaSeq 6000. TCRdb reprocessing: public reads trimmed at Q25 with fastp, clones called with MiXCR, in-frame beta chains kept. For every CDR3 protein sequence, its rows merge into one entry that carries the most common genes and DNA. The sample has 280,000 or so distinct CDR3 sequences on record, 7% to 10% of them singletons. In total, the top ten clones hold approximately 23% of the sample. Source material: PBMCs or a T cell subset sorted from them (not recorded which). The receptors here all came from a man aged 18-30 years who had mild COVID-19 (a few samples of this study predate the infection). The sample titles of this study are shuffled in the database, so cell type and time point are left out; the donor was told from shared clones.

This clonotype has ten or more counts. The chain carries TRBV5-1 and TRBJ2-7; 8 bases match TRBD1. V lost 0 bases, J lost 7 bases, and 9 bases stayed unmatched. The CDR3 runs to 15 residues. Germline loops: CDR1 SGHRS, CDR2 YFSETQ. The CDR3 is CASSLGASGGREQYF. The CDR3 nucleotides read TGCGCCAGCAGCTTGGGAGCGTCAGGGGGCCGTGAGCAGTACTTC. Drawing the rest from reference TRBV5-1 and TRBJ2-7, the complete variable domain is KAGVTQTPRYLIKTRGQQVTLSCSPISGHRSVSWYQQTPGQGLQFLFEYFSETQRNKGNFPGRFSGRQFSNSRSEMNVSTLELGDSALYLCASSLGASGGREQYFGPGTRLTVT.

V is TRBV20-1 and J is TRBJ2-5; D uncertain. V was pared by 0 bases and J by 5 bases, with 7 bases between. There are 12 residues in the CDR3. CDR1 is DFQATT and CDR2 is SNEGSKA in the germline V gene (reference sequence). The CDR3, as DNA: TGCAGTGCTAGAGAGTTTGGGGAGACCCAGTACTTC. Amino acid sequence: CSAREFGETQYF.

This clonotype has a handful of counts. A read error may account for a junction end that differs from germline. The V and J genes are TRBV11-2 and TRBJ1-1, with D unclear. The CDR3 covers 14 residues. Germline V CDR1 and CDR2: SGHAT, FQNNGV. In DNA form, the CDR3 reads TGTGCCAGCAGCTCACACCCGGGGAACACTGAAGTTTTCTTT. This translates into CASSSHPGNTEVFF.

This chain's CDR3 is CASSPGQGVRAFF. Written as DNA, the CDR3 is TGTGCCAGCAGCCCGGGACAGGGAGTGCGAGCTTTCTTT. V and J are TRBV3-1 and TRBJ1-1; 9 nucleotides match TRBD1. V shed 4 bases, J shed 10 bases, and the junction held 7 bases outside the gene matches. Germline V gives CDR1 LGHDT, CDR2 YNNKEL (reference sequence). The CDR3 has 13 residues.

This clonotype was detected only a few times. The chain is built from TRBV24-1 and TRBJ2-5; the D is unclear. V lost 0 bases to trimming and J lost 5 bases, with 9 bases between them. Germline values: CDR1 KGHDR, CDR2 SFDVKD. The CDR3 is 14 residues long. CDR3: CATSDLRSVETQYF. DNA for the CDR3: TGTGCCACCAGTGATTTGCGAAGCGTTGAGACCCAGTACTTC.

The chain uses TRBV6-6 and TRBJ1-1; 8 nucleotides line up with TRBD1. Unmatched junction bases numbered 13, after V lost 5 bases and J lost 5 bases. Germline CDR1 MNHNY, CDR2 SVGAGI (reference sequence). The CDR3 consists of 16 residues. CDR3 DNA sequence: TGTGCCAGCAGTCCCCCGCGCAGGGGGCTGATGACTGAAGCTTTCTTT. It codes for CASSPPRRGLMTEAFF.

This clonotype was seen ten or more times. This chain links TRBV7-2 with TRBJ1-4, with 11 bases fitting TRBD1. Germline lookup yields CDR1 SGHTA and CDR2 FQGNSA. The V and J ends lost 3 bases and 7 bases, in that order; junction bases with no gene match: 4. The CDR3 totals 15 residues. The CDR3 bases are TGTGCCAGCAGCTTTATGGGGACAGGGGGTGAAAAACTGTTTTTT. Residues: CASSFMGTGGEKLFF. Supplemented by reference TRBV7-2 and TRBJ1-4, the full variable domain reads GAGVSQSPSNKVTEKGKDVELRCDPISGHTALYWYRQSLGQGLEFLIYFQGNSAPDKSGLPSDRFSAERTGGSVSTLTIQRTQQEDSAVYLCASSFMGTGGEKLFFGSGTQLSVL.

Only a few counts were recorded for this clonotype. V usage is TRBV9 and J usage is TRBJ1-4; D is uncertain. Germline assignment: CDR1 SGDLS and CDR2 YYNGEE. This CDR3 contains 14 residues. V shed 4 bases and J shed 8 bases, with 15 bases lying between them. The CDR3 nucleotides are TGTGCCAGCAGCTTTGGACGGGGTGGAGAAAAACTGTTTTTT. This gives the protein CASSFGRGGEKLFF.

The chain recombines TRBV4-3 with TRBJ2-3; 12 bases fit TRBD2. CDR3 size: 16 residues. The germline gives CDR1 LGHNA, CDR2 YSLEER. The ends lost 1 base at V and 3 bases at J; junction bases unmatched: 2. The CDR3 reads CASSQVGTSGTDTQYF. CDR3 nucleotide sequence: TGCGCCAGCAGCCAAGTTGGGACTAGCGGGACAGATACGCAGTATTTT.

This clonotype has only a few counts. V gene TRBV27 combines with J gene TRBJ1-2; 7 bases align to TRBD1. The CDR3 is 15 amino acids. With 5 bases clipped from V and 2 bases from J, the junction kept 8 bases outside the gene matches. Germline-derived CDR1 and CDR2 are MNHEY and SMNVEV (reference sequence). Here the CDR3 reads CASSPNRGSNYGYTF. CDR3 nucleotides: TGTGCCAGCAGTCCAAACAGGGGCTCCAACTATGGCTACACCTTC.

This chain links TRBV4-1 with TRBJ1-1; perhaps TRBD1 as D (5 bases). Germline V gene lookup returns CDR1 MGHRA and CDR2 YSYEKL. The CDR3 covers 15 residues. V lost 4 bases to trimming and J lost 4 bases, with 16 bases between them. CDR3 nucleotides: TGCGCCAGCAGCCGGGATTCTTTTAGGGGCACTGAAGCTTTCTTT. This codes for CASSRDSFRGTEAFF.

The table lists this clonotype with a few counts. The chain couples TRBV7-2 to TRBJ2-5; D gene unclear. Germline values: CDR1 SGHTA, CDR2 FQGNSA. The CDR3 runs to 15 residues. Between the trimmed V and J ends, which lost 0 bases and 4 bases, there was a span of 12 bases. The CDR3 reads CASSLAASFRETQYF. The CDR3, as DNA: TGTGCCAGCAGCTTAGCAGCTAGTTTTCGAGAGACCCAGTACTTC.

This clonotype was detected a few times. This chain connects TRBV5-1 to TRBJ2-1; 9 bases are a match to TRBD2. This CDR3 comprises 15 residues. V lost 3 bases to trimming and J lost 12 bases; unmatched junction nucleotides: 13. Germline assignment: CDR1 SGHRS and CDR2 YFSETQ. The CDR3 here is CASSSDRALAGLQFF. The DNA of the CDR3 is TGCGCCAGCAGCTCGGACCGGGCGCTAGCGGGGCTGCAGTTCTTC.

The V and J genes are TRBV20-1 and TRBJ2-7; 8 bases fit TRBD2. The CDR3 runs 14 residues. V gave up 1 base and J gave up 0 bases; unmatched junction bases: 2. Germline assignment: CDR1 DFQATT and CDR2 SNEGSKA (reference sequence). Written as DNA, the CDR3 is TGCAGTGCTAGAGCCGGGACTAGCTCCTACGAGCAGTACTTC. This sequence encodes CSARAGTSSYEQYF.

The chain recombines TRBV5-1 with TRBJ2-5; 14 nucleotides align to TRBD2. The CDR3 totals 20 residues. J lost 1 base, V lost 0 bases, and 11 bases had no gene match. From germline, CDR1 is SGHRS and CDR2 YFSETQ. The CDR3 DNA sequence: TGCGCCAGCAGCTTGGCCGGACTAGCGGGGGGCCCAATCGCCCAAGAGACCCAGTACTTC. It yields the protein CASSLAGLAGGPIAQETQYF.

A single count supports this clonotype. The chain links TRBV20-1 to TRBJ1-2; 8 bases match TRBD1. Trimming took 6 bases from V and 8 from J; bases not matched to a gene: 8. Germline CDR1 reads DFQATT; CDR2 reads SNEGSKA (reference sequence). This CDR3 comprises 12 residues. The CDR3 here is CSAVGQVGGYTF. CDR3 nucleotides: TGCAGTGCGGTGGGACAGGTCGGGGGCTACACCTTC.

The J gene is TRBJ1-1, the V gene TRBV7-3; 8 nucleotides line up with TRBD1. The trim removed 1 base at V and 3 bases at J, leaving 1 base unmatched. Per the germline V gene, CDR1 is SGHTA and CDR2 is FQGTGA. The CDR3 totals 14 residues. The CDR3 protein is CASSLRGQDTEAFF. CDR3 in DNA: TGTGCCAGCAGCTTAAGGGGACAGGACACTGAAGCTTTCTTT.

This clonotype was detected only a few times. Here the CDR3 DNA reads TGCGCCAGCAGCTTCGGGGATAGCTCCTATAATTCACCCCTCCACTTT. As protein: CASSFGDSSYNSPLHF. The rearrangement links TRBV5-1 to TRBJ1-6, with D uncertain. Germline V gene data show CDR1 as SGHRS and CDR2 as YFSETQ. CDR3 size: 16 residues. V was cut by 2 bases and J by 0 bases, with 9 bases left in between.

The gene calls are TRBV5-1 and TRBJ2-1; the D is unclear. The CDR3 sequence is 12 residues long. Germline CDR1 is SGHRS and CDR2 is YFSETQ. V lost 4 bases, J lost 7 bases, and 9 bases lay in between. The CDR3 loop reads CASSLQWNEQFF. CDR3 in DNA: TGCGCCAGCAGCCTACAGTGGAATGAGCAGTTCTTC. The variable domain in full, completed from reference TRBV5-1 and TRBJ2-1, reads KAGVTQTPRYLIKTRGQQVTLSCSPISGHRSVSWYQQTPGQGLQFLFEYFSETQRNKGNFPGRFSGRQFSNSRSEMNVSTLELGDSALYLCASSLQWNEQFFGPGTRLTVL.

In this sample, this clonotype turned up a few times. The chain uses TRBV25-1 and TRBJ1-1; 7 bases are a match to TRBD1. Losses at the gene ends were 0 bases for V and 7 bases for J; bases not matched to a gene: 8. This CDR3 spans 15 amino acids. Looked up from germline, CDR1 is MGHDK and CDR2 is SYGVNS. CDR3 sequence reads: CASSEYGGQAREAFF. In DNA, the CDR3 is TGTGCCAGCAGTGAATATGGAGGACAGGCGCGTGAAGCTTTCTTT. Looking up the rest from reference TRBV25-1 and TRBJ1-1 gives the full variable domain: EADIYQTPRYLVIGTGKKITLECSQTMGHDKMYWYQQDPGMELHLIHYSYGVNSTEKGDLSSESTVSRIRTEHFPLTLESARPSHTSQYLCASSEYGGQAREAFFGQGTRLTVV.

This clonotype has only a few counts. CDR3 DNA sequence: TGCAGCGTTGTTCCACCAGGGAGCACAGATACGCAGTATTTT. Protein: CSVVPPGSTDTQYF. This chain uses TRBV29-1 with TRBJ2-3; maybe TRBD1 (5 bases). The V and J ends lost 4 bases and 0 bases respectively, with 11 bases between them. Per germline, CDR1 SQVTM and CDR2 ANQGSEA. The CDR3 loop spans 14 amino acids.

This clonotype was counted ten times or more. The chain is built from TRBV7-2 and TRBJ2-3; 16 bases map to TRBD2. The CDR3 is 20 residues long. Germline-derived CDR1 and CDR2 are SGHTA and FQGNSA. V lost 4 bases to trimming and J lost 0 bases; unmatched junction nucleotides: 10. This chain's CDR3 is CASSSPGTSGGVESTDTQYF. Written as DNA, the CDR3 is TGTGCCAGCAGCTCGCCCGGGACTAGCGGGGGGGTAGAAAGCACAGATACGCAGTATTTT. Looking up the rest from reference TRBV7-2 and TRBJ2-3 gives the full variable domain: GAGVSQSPSNKVTEKGKDVELRCDPISGHTALYWYRQSLGQGLEFLIYFQGNSAPDKSGLPSDRFSAERTGGSVSTLTIQRTQQEDSAVYLCASSSPGTSGGVESTDTQYFGPGTRLTVL.

This clonotype was picked up a small number of times. The CDR3 DNA sequence: TGTGCCAGCAGTTACTACGGCGAGCAGTACTTC. This gives the protein CASSYYGEQYF. The rearrangement uses TRBV6-2 or TRBV6-3 and TRBJ2-7; D gene unclear. Germline CDR1 is MNHEY and CDR2 is SVGEGT. CDR3 length: 11 amino acids. V was shortened by 1 base and J by 6 bases, with 4 bases between the two germline ends.

This clonotype has a count of ten or more. The chain is built from TRBV10-3 and TRBJ2-2; 7 bases agree with TRBD2. The CDR3 loop spans 16 amino acids. The germline gives CDR1 ENHRY, CDR2 SYGVKD. Trimming removed 6 bases from V and 3 bases from J; junction bases left unmatched: 10. The CDR3 DNA reads as TGTGCCATCAGCCCCGGCGGGGGTTTGGACACCGGGGAGCTGTTTTTT. Translating it yields CAISPGGGLDTGELFF.